The clone carrying this T cell receptor (beta chain) was counted a single time. Its target is unknown. The length of the CDR3 is 16 residues. The entry originates in a study of T cell responses to AZD1222 COVID-19 vaccine. General observations from the study: The study sampled repertoires only after the peak T cell response. White British people made up most donors, females outnumbered males, and clonal diversity was possibly underestimated.

Clones were read by immunoSEQ multiplex PCR, and TCRdb kept only the in-frame ones, dropping some. This sample has 150,000 or so clones, with about 89% found just once. This chain joins TRBV21-1 and TRBJ2-2; the D call TRBD1 from the table was never checked on the DNA. TRBV21-1 is shown as a pseudogene. The clonotype originates from an adult in good health. Material: peripheral blood, obtained on day 0 of AZD1222 vaccination. In nucleotides, the CDR3 is TGTGCCAGCAATCTTTCGGGACAGGGAAGGGCTGGGGAGCTGTTTTTT. Translation: CASNLSGQGRAGELFF.